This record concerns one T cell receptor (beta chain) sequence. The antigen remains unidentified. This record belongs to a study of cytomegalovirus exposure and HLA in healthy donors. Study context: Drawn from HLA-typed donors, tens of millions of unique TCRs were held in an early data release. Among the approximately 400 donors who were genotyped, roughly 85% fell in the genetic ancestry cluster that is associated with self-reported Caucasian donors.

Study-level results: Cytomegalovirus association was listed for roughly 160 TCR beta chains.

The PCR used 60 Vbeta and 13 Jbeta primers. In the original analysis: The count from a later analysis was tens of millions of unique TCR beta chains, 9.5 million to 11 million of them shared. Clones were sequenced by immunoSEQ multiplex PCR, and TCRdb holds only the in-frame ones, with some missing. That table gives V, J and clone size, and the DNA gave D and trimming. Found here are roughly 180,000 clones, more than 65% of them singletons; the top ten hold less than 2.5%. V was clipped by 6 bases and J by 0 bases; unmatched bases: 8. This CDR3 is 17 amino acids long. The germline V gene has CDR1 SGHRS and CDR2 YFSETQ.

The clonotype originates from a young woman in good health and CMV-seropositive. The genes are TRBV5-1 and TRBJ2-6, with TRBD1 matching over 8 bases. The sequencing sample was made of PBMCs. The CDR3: CASNRQGLSSGANVLTF. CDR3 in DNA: TGCGCCAGCAATAGACAGGGGTTGAGCTCTGGGGCCAACGTCCTGACTTTC.